This T cell receptor beta chain was sequenced during a study of T cells after yellow fever vaccination. Across the study: Fractions of low cell number were prepared using SMART-Seq v4 Ultra Low Input.

Notes on the study in general: Weaker overall was a secondary response that nonetheless peaked faster, on day 5 versus 15. Subsequent booster samples again held most clones from primary vaccination (96% CD4, about 90% CD8).

As concerns this clonotype: Its antigen is unknown.

TCR cDNA, made by 5'RACE template switching, carried an added universal primer site and UMIs. TCRdb reprocessed the 5' RACE reads with MiXCR, giving one entry per CDR3 protein. The repertoire holds 250,000 or so distinct CDR3 sequences, with less than 9% as singletons. The germline V gene encodes CDR1 SGHRS and CDR2 YFSETQ. There are 16 residues in the CDR3. Trimming left V 4 bases short and J 3 bases short, with 20 bases between. This chain uses TRBV5-1 with TRBJ2-7, with D possibly matching TRBD2 (6 bases). The sequencing here drew on CD4+ T cells sorted from PBMCs, taken 15 days after the yellow fever booster vaccination. This receptor was taken from a man aged 25 to 40 who received the YFV17D yellow fever vaccine. CDR3 in DNA: TGCGCCAGCAGCCCGTCCGGGTCGACCGGGGGCTACGAGCAGTACTTC. This gives the protein CASSPSGSTGGYEQYF.